The 14 T cell receptor beta chains below all came from one sample that was sequenced in a study (dated by TCRdb to about 2016). Receptor amplification or capture employed RT-PCR. Sequenced using an Illumina MiSeq. Through fastp at Q25 and MiXCR, TCRdb rebuilt clones from the public reads, retaining in-frame beta chains. Records with the same CDR3 protein are collapsed into one entry carrying the most frequent genes and DNA. Within this sample are about 680,000 distinct CDR3 sequences, with 14% of them counted one time only. The ten biggest clones cover 3.6% of the sample. The sample taken for sequencing was memory CD4+ T cells from blood. The receptors were sampled from a female donor in good health, serving as a healthy control.

V and J are TRBV6-5 and TRBJ2-2; no definite D call. CDR1 and CDR2 (germline): MNHEY, SVGAGI. The CDR3 contains 11 residues. The V end lost 2 bases, the J end lost 7 bases, and 2 bases lay between the germline ends. The CDR3 region is CASSYIGELFF. Here the CDR3 DNA reads TGTGCCAGCAGTTACATCGGGGAGCTGTTTTTT.

This clonotype was picked up a small number of times. The V and J genes are TRBV24-1 and TRBJ1-2, with 8 bases lining up with TRBD1. This CDR3 region has 14 residues. The trim removed 3 bases at V and 3 bases at J, leaving 2 bases unmatched. Germline lookup yields CDR1 KGHDR and CDR2 SFDVKD. CDR3 in amino acids: CATSDNRGYYGYTF. The CDR3 nucleotides read TGTGCCACCAGTGATAACAGGGGGTACTATGGCTACACCTTC.

V and J are TRBV18 and TRBJ2-2; no definite D call. Trimming shortened V by 3 bases and J by 2 bases, and 13 bases separated the two germline ends. This CDR3 contains 16 residues. Germline V lookup: CDR1 KGHSH, CDR2 LQKENI. The CDR3: CASSPHPDINTGELFF. The CDR3 DNA is TGTGCCAGCTCACCTCACCCTGACATAAACACCGGGGAGCTGTTTTTT.

V is TRBV10-2 and J is TRBJ1-2; TRBD1 might be the D (6 bases). This CDR3 comprises 13 residues. Germline values: CDR1 WSHSY, CDR2 SAAADI. Trimming took 2 bases from V and 4 from J, leaving 8 bases between them. CDR3 amino acids: CASSETGTYGYTF. CDR3 in DNA: TGCGCCAGCAGTGAGACAGGGACCTATGGCTACACCTTC.

This chain links TRBV6-5 with TRBJ1-1, with a weak D call TRBD1 (6 bases). V dropped 5 bases and J dropped 6 bases, with 19 bases sitting between them. Germline V gives CDR1 MNHEY, CDR2 SVGAGI. The CDR3 spans 15 residues. The CDR3 nucleotides read TGTGCCAGCAGTCGAGGCGGGACCGGGGGCCCTGAAGCTTTCTTT. Its protein product is CASSRGGTGGPEAFF.

This clonotype was found many times. The rearrangement uses TRBV20-1 and TRBJ2-5; TRBD1 aligns across 8 bases. V was clipped by 6 bases and J by 2 bases; unmatched bases: 2. This CDR3 is built from 12 residues. Germline-derived CDR1 and CDR2 are DFQATT and SNEGSKA (reference sequence). In DNA form, the CDR3 reads TGCAGTGCAACAGGGGGGCAAGAGACCCAGTACTTC. Residues: CSATGGQETQYF.

The genes are TRBV11-2 and TRBJ1-1; TRBD1 aligns across 9 bases. Germline CDR1 and CDR2: SGHAT and FQNNGV. V shed 4 bases and J 4 bases; nucleotides not matched to a gene: 7. CDR3 size: 15 residues. In DNA, the CDR3 is TGTGCCAGCAGCTCCCTGACAGGGGGTTCCACTGAAGCTTTCTTT. It specifies CASSSLTGGSTEAFF.

This chain joins TRBV18 and TRBJ2-3; possibly TRBD1 or TRBD2 for D (5 bases each). Germline CDR1 KGHSH, CDR2 LQKENI. The CDR3 covers 16 residues. Trimming pared 3 bases from V and 0 bases from J, leaving 13 bases between. The DNA of the CDR3 is TGTGCCAGCTCACCGGGGATAGGGACGAGCACAGATACGCAGTATTTT. This codes for CASSPGIGTSTDTQYF.

This clonotype occurred many times. The chain links TRBV6-5 to TRBJ1-3, with D perhaps matching TRBD1 (5 bases). The germline CDR1 and CDR2 sequences are MNHEY and SVGAGI. The CDR3 runs 15 residues. V was pared by 3 bases and J by 0 bases, with 9 bases between. This CDR3 is CASSYAGSSGNTIYF. For the CDR3, the DNA is TGTGCCAGCAGTTATGCAGGGAGCTCTGGAAACACCATATATTTT.

The V gene is TRBV6-2 or TRBV6-3, the J gene TRBJ2-5, with D tentatively TRBD1 or TRBD2 (5 bases each). V lost 0 bases to trimming and J lost 4 bases, with 24 bases between them. This CDR3 has 19 amino acids. Germline lookup yields CDR1 MNHEY and CDR2 SVGEGT. DNA for the CDR3: TGTGCCAGCAGTTACTCGACCCTGGGGATCGGGACCACAAGAGAGACCCAGTACTTC. Amino acid sequence: CASSYSTLGIGTTRETQYF.

The chain links TRBV12-3 or TRBV12-4 to TRBJ1-3; 9 bases fit TRBD1. V trimming: 7 bases; J trimming: 1 base; junction bases outside the gene matches: 5. The CDR3 runs to 15 residues. The CDR3 region is CASKTGTGSGNTIYF. CDR3 sequence (DNA): TGTGCCAGCAAGACCGGGACAGGGTCTGGAAACACCATATATTTT.

The gene calls are TRBV7-2 and TRBJ2-2; TRBD2 agrees at 7 bases. CDR3 length: 15 amino acids. Germline CDR1 SGHTA, CDR2 FQGNSA. J was trimmed by 3 bases and V by 5 bases; bases with no gene match: 6. The CDR3 region is CASSPWGGDTGELFF. CDR3 bases: TGTGCCAGCAGCCCATGGGGGGGAGACACCGGGGAGCTGTTTTTT.

This clonotype has a handful of counts. This chain links TRBV11-2 with TRBJ2-5; the match to TRBD1 covers 9 bases. Trimming took 2 bases from V and 4 from J; bases not matched to a gene: 5. The CDR3 runs to 15 residues. CDR1 and CDR2 (germline): SGHAT, FQNNGV. The CDR3 nucleotides are TGTGCCAGCAGCTTATCGGGACAGGGTTCAGAGACCCAGTACTTC. Residues: CASSLSGQGSETQYF.

This clonotype has only a few counts. This rearrangement joins TRBV6-2 or TRBV6-3 to TRBJ2-3; 7 nucleotides align to TRBD2. This CDR3 spans 16 amino acids. The germline V gene encodes CDR1 MNHEY and CDR2 SVGEGT. V lost 6 bases, J lost 0 bases, and 9 bases stayed unmatched. CDR3: CASRPGRGRSTDTQYF. CDR3 bases: TGTGCCAGCAGGCCCGGGCGGGGGAGGAGCACAGATACGCAGTATTTT.